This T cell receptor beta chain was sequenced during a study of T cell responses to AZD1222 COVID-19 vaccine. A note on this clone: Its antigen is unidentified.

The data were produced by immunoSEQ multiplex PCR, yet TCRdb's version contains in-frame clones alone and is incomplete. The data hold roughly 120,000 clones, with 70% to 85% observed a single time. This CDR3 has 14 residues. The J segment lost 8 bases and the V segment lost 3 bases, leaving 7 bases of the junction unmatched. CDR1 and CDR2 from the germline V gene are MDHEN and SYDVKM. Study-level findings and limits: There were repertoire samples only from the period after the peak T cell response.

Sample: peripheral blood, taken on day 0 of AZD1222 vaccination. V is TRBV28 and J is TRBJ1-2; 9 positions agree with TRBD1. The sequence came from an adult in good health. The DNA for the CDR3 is TGTGCCAGCAGTTTGGAACAGGGGGCCGTAGGCTACACCTTC. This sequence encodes CASSLEQGAVGYTF.